The entry below gives a single T cell receptor (beta chain) sequence along with its context. What it recognizes is unknown. Next came a second PCR, run for about 7 to 12 cycles, which used a sample-barcoded 5' primer along with a J-beta primer mix. A template-switch adaptor that had 12 random nucleotides put a tag on each cDNA molecule. TCRdb recomputed calls from the 5' RACE reads with MiXCR, one row per CDR3 protein. The profile shows 800,000 to 950,000 distinct CDR3 sequences, 40% to 60% of them singletons. The data were taken from a study of blood T cells in healthy people across ages. General observations from the study: Estimates drawn from one million T cells were deemed to understate diversity.

Per the germline V gene, CDR1 is MGHRA and CDR2 is YSYEKL. This CDR3 is built from 14 residues. Trimming cost V 5 bases and J 13 bases; bases outside gene matches: 12. Sequenced material: blood. This clonotype was obtained from a man aged 25-45 years in good health. The rearrangement uses TRBV4-1 and TRBJ2-4, with 9 bases lining up with TRBD1. The CDR3 is CASSKGQGVVEQYF. The CDR3 nucleotides are TGCGCCAGCAGCAAGGGACAGGGTGTGGTGGAGCAGTACTTC.